The T cell receptor beta chain under discussion was sequenced for a study of cytomegalovirus exposure and HLA in healthy donors. General study points: Among CMV-associated TCR beta chains, most appeared HLA-restricted in a later analysis. For presence/absence analyses, sequencing depth was assumed to be roughly uniform across donors.

For this clone: Its specificity is unknown.

PCR amplification relied on 60 Vbeta primers (plus 13 Jbeta primers). Sequencing used immunoSEQ multiplex PCR; TCRdb keeps in-frame clones, though not all of them. The sample totals about 130,000 clones. The receptor was isolated from a woman in her thirties or forties in good health and CMV-seropositive. What was sequenced was PBMCs.

CDR3 amino acids: CASSFMTANTGELFF. CDR3 nucleotides: TGCGCCAGCAGCTTTATGACAGCGAACACCGGGGAGCTGTTTTTT. V and J are TRBV5-1 and TRBJ2-2; TRBD1 might be the D (5 bases). The CDR3 is 15 amino acids. The germline gives CDR1 SGHRS, CDR2 YFSETQ. The V gene lost 2 bases and the J gene lost 0 bases, with 8 bases spanning the gap.